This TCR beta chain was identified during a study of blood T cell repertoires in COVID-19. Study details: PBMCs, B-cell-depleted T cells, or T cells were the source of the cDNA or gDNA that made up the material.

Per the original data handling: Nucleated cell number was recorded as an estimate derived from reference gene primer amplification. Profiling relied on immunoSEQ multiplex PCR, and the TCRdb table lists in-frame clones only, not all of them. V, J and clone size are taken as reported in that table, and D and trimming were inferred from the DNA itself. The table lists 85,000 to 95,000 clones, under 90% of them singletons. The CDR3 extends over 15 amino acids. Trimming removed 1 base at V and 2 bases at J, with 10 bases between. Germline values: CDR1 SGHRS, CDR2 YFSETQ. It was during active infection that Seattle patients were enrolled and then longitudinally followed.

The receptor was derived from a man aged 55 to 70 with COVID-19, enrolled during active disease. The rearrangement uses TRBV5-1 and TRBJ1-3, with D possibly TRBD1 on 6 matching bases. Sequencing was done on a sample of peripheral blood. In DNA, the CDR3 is TGCGCCAGCAGCTTGAGGGGGGGCACTGGAAACACCATATATTTT. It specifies CASSLRGGTGNTIYF.